What follows describes a single TCR beta chain. Its antigen is unidentified. This sample stems from a study of beta chain features in type 1 diabetes. The CDR3 consists of 14 residues. The germline CDR1 and CDR2 sequences are SGHTA and FQGNSA. Trimming cost V 5 bases and J 4 bases, with 13 bases left between them. Regarding the study as a whole: Reduced insertions and increased deletions marked VDJ junctions in type 1 diabetes patients. Significant though moderate, a shortening of TCRB CDR3s appeared in all four CD4+ subsets of Type 1 diabetes patients.

Central memory, naive, regulatory and stem cell-like memory CD4+ cells were sorted by CD45RO/CCR7/CD25/CD127/CD95/CD27. Expressed TCRB transcripts were sequenced, since all the RNA that had been isolated was reverse transcribed. Sequencing of naive, central memory and regulatory T cell samples gave an average of about 3.57 million reads. Clones were sequenced by immunoSEQ multiplex PCR, and TCRdb holds only the in-frame ones, with some missing. The table includes about 660,000 clones, about 14% detected once. This chain uses TRBV7-2 with TRBJ2-3; D assignment may be TRBD1 or TRBD2 (5 bases each). The source material was naive CD4+ T cells from blood. This TCR was sampled from a man younger than 35 with type 1 diabetes. The CDR3 nucleotides are TGTGCCAGCAGCCTAGACGGGGCGGCAGATACGCAGTATTTT. It specifies CASSLDGAADTQYF.